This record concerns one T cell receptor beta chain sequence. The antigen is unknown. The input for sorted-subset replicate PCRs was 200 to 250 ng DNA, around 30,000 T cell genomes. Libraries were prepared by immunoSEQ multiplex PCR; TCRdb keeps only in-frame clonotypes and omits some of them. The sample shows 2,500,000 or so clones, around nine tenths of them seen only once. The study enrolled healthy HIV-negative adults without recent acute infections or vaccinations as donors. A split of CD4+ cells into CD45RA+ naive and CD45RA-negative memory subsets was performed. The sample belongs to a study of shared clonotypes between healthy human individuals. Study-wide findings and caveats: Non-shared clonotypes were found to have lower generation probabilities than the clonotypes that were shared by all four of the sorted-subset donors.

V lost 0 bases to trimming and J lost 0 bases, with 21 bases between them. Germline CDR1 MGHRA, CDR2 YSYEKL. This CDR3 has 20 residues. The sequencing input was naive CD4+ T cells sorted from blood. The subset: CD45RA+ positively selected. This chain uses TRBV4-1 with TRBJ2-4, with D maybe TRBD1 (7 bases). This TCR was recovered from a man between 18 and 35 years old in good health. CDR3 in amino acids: CASSQDQAAGTVKAKNIQYF. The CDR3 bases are TGCGCCAGCAGCCAAGATCAGGCGGCGGGGACAGTGAAAGCCAAAAACATTCAGTACTTC.